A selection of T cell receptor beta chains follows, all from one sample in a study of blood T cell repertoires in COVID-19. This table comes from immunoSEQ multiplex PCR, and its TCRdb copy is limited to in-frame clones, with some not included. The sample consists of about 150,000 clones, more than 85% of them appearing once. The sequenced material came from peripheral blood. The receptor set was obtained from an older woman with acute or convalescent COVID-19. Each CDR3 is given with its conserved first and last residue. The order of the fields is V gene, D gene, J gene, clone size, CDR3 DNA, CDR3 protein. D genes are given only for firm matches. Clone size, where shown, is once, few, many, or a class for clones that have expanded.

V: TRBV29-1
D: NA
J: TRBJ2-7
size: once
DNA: TGCAGCGCTAACAGGGGGGGCTCCTACGAGCAGTACTTC
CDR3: CSANRGGSYEQYF

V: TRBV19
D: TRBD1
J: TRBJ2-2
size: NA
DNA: TGTGCCAGTACTCCGGGACAGGGTGAGGCCGGGGAGCTGTTTTTT
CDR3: CASTPGQGEAGELFF

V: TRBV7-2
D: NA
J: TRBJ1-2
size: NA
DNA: TGTGCCAGCAGCCAGCCCAGGAACTATGGCTACACCTTC
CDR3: CASSQPRNYGYTF

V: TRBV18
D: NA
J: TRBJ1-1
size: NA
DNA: TGTGCCAGCTCACCCTTCCAGGTGAGCAGGTCTGAAGCTTTCTTT
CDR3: CASSPFQVSRSEAFF

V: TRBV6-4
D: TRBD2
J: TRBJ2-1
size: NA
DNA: TGTGCCAGCAGTGCACCTAGCGGGGGGGCCTCCTACAATGAGCAGTTCTTC
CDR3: CASSAPSGGASYNEQFF

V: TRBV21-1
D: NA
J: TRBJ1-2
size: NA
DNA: TGTGCCAGCAGCAACCGGGACAGGGGCTATGGCTACACCTTC
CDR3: CASSNRDRGYGYTF

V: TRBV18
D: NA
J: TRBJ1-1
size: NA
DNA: TGTGCCAGCTCACCCGTACAGATGAACACTGAAGCTTTCTTT
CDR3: CASSPVQMNTEAFF

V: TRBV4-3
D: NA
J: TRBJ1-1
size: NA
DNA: TGCGCCAGCAGCCAAGATAGGGGGGGGTTGGCTTTCTTT
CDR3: CASSQDRGGLAFF

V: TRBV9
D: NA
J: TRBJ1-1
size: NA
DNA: TGTGCCAGCAGCCTCACCGGGGGGAACACTGAAGCTTTCTTT
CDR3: CASSLTGGNTEAFF

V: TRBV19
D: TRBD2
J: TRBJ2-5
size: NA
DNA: TGTGCCAGTAGTATTCAGTCCAGCGGGGGGTCCGGAGGGACCCAGTACTTC
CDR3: CASSIQSSGGSGGTQYF

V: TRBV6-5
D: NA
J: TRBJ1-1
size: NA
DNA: TGTGCCAGCAGTCGACAAGCGAACACTGAAGCTTTCTTT
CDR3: CASSRQANTEAFF

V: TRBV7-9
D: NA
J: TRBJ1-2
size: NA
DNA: TGTGCCAGCAGCCGACAGCATAACTATGGCTACACCTTC
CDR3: CASSRQHNYGYTF

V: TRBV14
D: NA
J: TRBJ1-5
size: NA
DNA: TGTGCCAGCAGCCAAGATCAAGTCCGGGTCGGAAATCAGCCCCAGCATTTT
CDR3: CASSQDQVRVGNQPQHF

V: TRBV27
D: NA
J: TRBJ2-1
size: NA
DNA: TGTGCCAGCAACTCGGGGGGCTATACATACAATGAGCAGTTCTTC
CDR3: CASNSGGYTYNEQFF

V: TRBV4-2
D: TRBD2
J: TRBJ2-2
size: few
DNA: TGTGCCAGCAGCCAAGATCGGGGACTAGCGGGCAAGAACACCGGGGAGCTGTTTTTT
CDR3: CASSQDRGLAGKNTGELFF

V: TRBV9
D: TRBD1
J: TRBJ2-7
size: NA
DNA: TGTGCCAGCAGCCCTCGGGACAGGTTAAGCTCCTACGAGCAGTACTTC
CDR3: CASSPRDRLSSYEQYF

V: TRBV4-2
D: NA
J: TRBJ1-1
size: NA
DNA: TGTGCCAGCAGCCAAGTTTCGACAGTCCACACTGAAGCTTTCTTT
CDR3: CASSQVSTVHTEAFF

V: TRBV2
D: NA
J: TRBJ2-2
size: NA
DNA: TGTGCCAGCAGTCTAGACACCGGGGAGCTGTTTTTT
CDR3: CASSLDTGELFF

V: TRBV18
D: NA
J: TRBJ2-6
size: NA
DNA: TGTGCCAGCTCACCTCAAATCTCTGGGGCCAACGTCCTGACTTTC
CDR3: CASSPQISGANVLTF

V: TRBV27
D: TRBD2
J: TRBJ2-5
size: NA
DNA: TGTGCCAGCAGTTTAGGGGGACTAACGGAGACCCAGTACTTC
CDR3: CASSLGGLTETQYF

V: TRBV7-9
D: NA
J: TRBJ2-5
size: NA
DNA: TGTGCCAGCAGCTTAATGGGCGCGGGATTACCCCAGTACTTC
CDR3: CASSLMGAGLPQYF

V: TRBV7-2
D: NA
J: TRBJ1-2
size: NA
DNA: TGTGCCAGCAGCCCCGGGTACAAGGGGTATGGCTACACCTTC
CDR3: CASSPGYKGYGYTF

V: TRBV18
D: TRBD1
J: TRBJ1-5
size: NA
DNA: TGTGCCAGCTCCCTGGGACAGGGGGCAGGGAGCAATCAGCCCCAGCATTTT
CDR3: CASSLGQGAGSNQPQHF

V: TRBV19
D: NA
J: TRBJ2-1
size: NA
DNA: TGTGCCAGTAGTATTAGCAGGGTGATAGGCAATGAGCAGTTCTTC
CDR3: CASSISRVIGNEQFF

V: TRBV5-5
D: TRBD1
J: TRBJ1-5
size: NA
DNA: TGTGCCAGCAGCTTGGAAGGGGGCGATCAGCCCCAGCATTTT
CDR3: CASSLEGGDQPQHF

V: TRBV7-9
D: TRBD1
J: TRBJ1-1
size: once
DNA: TGTGCCAGCAGCGGACAGGGAGGCATGAACACTGAAGCTTTCTTT
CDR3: CASSGQGGMNTEAFF

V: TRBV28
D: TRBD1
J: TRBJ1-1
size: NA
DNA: TGTGCCAGCAGCCAGGCAGGACAGGGGAACACTGAAGCTTTCTTT
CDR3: CASSQAGQGNTEAFF

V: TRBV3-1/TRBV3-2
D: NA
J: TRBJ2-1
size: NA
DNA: TGTGCCAGCAGCCCCCCCGGGTGGGGTGAAAGGGGTGGTTACAATGAGCAGTTCTTC
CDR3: CASSPPGWGERGGYNEQFF

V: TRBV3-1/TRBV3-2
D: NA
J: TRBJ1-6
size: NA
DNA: TGTGCCAGCGTGGGAGGGCCAAATTCACCCCTCCACTTT
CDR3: CASVGGPNSPLHF

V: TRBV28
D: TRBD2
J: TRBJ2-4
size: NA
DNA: TGTGCCAGCAGTTTAAGTCTAGCGGAAAACATTCAGTACTTC
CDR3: CASSLSLAENIQYF

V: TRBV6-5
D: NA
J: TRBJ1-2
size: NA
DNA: TGTGCCACCTCAGAGGGCAACTATGGCTACACCTTC
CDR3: CATSEGNYGYTF

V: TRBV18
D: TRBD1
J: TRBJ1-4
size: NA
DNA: TGTGCCAGCTCAACCCAACAGGGGCGGGACGAAAAACTGTTTTTT
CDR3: CASSTQQGRDEKLFF

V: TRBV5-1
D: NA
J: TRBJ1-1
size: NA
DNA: TGCGCCAGCAGCTTGGCATTTGGGCGTGGGGCTTTCTTT
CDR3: CASSLAFGRGAFF

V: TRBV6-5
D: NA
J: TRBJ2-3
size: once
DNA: TGTGCCAGCAGCTTATTCAGGGGCGACACAGATACGCAGTATTTT
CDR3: CASSLFRGDTDTQYF

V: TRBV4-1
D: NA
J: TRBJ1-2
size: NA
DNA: TGCGCCAGCAGCCAAGTGTTTATCAGGGGCGACGGCTACACCTTC
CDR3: CASSQVFIRGDGYTF

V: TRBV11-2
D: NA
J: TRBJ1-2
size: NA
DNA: TGTGCCAGCAGCCGGATTGATACAGGGTTCTTGGATGGCTACACCTTC
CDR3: CASSRIDTGFLDGYTF

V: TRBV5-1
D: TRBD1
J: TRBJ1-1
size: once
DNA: TGCGCCAGCAGCTTGGGAATAGGGGGCGCGACTGAAGCTTTCTTT
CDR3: CASSLGIGGATEAFF

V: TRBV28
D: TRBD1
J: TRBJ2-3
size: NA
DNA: TGTGCCAGCACCAAAAGGGGGCATAGCACAGATACGCAGTATTTT
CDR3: CASTKRGHSTDTQYF

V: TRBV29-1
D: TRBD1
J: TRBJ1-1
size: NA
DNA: TGCAGCGTTGACACTTTACCCTCGGACAGGTTGTTGGTGGACACTGAAGCTTTCTTT
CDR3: CSVDTLPSDRLLVDTEAFF

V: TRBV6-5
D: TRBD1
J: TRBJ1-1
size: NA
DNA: TGTGCCAGCAGCCAAATAGGGGGCTTGACTGAAGCTTTCTTT
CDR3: CASSQIGGLTEAFF

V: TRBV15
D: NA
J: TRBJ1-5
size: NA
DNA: TGTGCCACCAGCAGTGACGGGGGTCGCAATCAGCCCCAGCATTTT
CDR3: CATSSDGGRNQPQHF

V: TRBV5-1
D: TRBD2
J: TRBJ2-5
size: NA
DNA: TGCGCCAGCAGCCCGATAGGAGCGGGGGGGCGTGAGACCCAGTACTTC
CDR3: CASSPIGAGGRETQYF

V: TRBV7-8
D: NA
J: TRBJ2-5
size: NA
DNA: TGTGCCAGCAGCTTAGGCAGTCAAGAGACCCAGTACTTC
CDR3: CASSLGSQETQYF

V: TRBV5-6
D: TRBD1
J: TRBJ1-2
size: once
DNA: TGTGCCAGCAGCAACCAGGGGGCGTATGGCTACACCTTC
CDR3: CASSNQGAYGYTF

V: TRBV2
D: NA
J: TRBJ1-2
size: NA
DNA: TGTGCCAGCAGTGAAAGCCCGTCATACACCTTC
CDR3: CASSESPSYTF

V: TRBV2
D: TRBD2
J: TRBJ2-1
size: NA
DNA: TGTGCCAGCATGCCCACTAGCGTTGGTGAGCAGTTCTTC
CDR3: CASMPTSVGEQFF

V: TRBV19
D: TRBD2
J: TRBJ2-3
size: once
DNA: TGTGCCAGTAGGGGGACTAGCCTGGGTACGCAGTATTTT
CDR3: CASRGTSLGTQYF

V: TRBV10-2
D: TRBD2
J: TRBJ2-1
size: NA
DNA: TGCGCCAGCTATAGCGGGGGTGCCGAGCAGTTCTTC
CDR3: CASYSGGAEQFF

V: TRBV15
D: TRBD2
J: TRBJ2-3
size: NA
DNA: TGTGCCACCAGCCCCGGACTAGCGGGCGACGTTGAGGGGCAGTATTTT
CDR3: CATSPGLAGDVEGQYF

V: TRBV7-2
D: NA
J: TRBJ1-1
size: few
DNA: TGTGCCAGCAGCTTCGCTCGGGGGGGAGGGACTGAAGCTTTCTTT
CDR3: CASSFARGGGTEAFF

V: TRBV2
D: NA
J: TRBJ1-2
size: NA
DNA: TGTGCCAGCCAGGCGGGAGGTGGGGTAAACTATGGCTACACCTTC
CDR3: CASQAGGGVNYGYTF

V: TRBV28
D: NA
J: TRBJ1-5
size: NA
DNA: TGTGCCAGCATACCAGCAGGGTGGCATAGCAATCAGCCCCAGCATTTT
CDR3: CASIPAGWHSNQPQHF

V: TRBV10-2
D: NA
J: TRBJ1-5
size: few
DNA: TGCGCCAGCAAGCGTGGGGCAGGCAATCAGCCCCAGCATTTT
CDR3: CASKRGAGNQPQHF

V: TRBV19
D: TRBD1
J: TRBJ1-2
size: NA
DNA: TGTGCCAGTAGTACCAGGACAGGGGGCTATGGCTACACCTTC
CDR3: CASSTRTGGYGYTF

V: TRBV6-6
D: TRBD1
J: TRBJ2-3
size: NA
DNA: TGTGCCAGCAGGACAGGGTCAGATACGCAGTATTTT
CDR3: CASRTGSDTQYF